This paragraph covers one T cell receptor (beta chain) sequence. This sample is drawn from a study of blood T cell repertoires in COVID-19. Study context: The samples span acute and convalescent COVID-19 from the United States, Italy and Spain. PBMCs, B-cell-depleted T cells, or T cells provided the cDNA or gDNA that made up the material.

In the original workflow: Estimates of nucleated cell counts were drawn from the amplification of reference gene primers. Data came from immunoSEQ multiplex PCR; TCRdb stores just in-frame clones and leaves some out. The V and J calls and the clone size are those of that table, but D and trimming were determined from the DNA. The sample has approximately 91,000 clones, roughly three quarters seen once. The sequencing input was peripheral blood. This receptor was obtained from a woman over 75 with acute or convalescent COVID-19.

CDR3 sequence reads: CASSLYSFNYGYTF. DNA of the CDR3: TGTGCCAGCAGCTTATACAGCTTTAACTATGGCTACACCTTC. This chain uses TRBV5-6 with TRBJ1-2; no clear D gene. The germline CDR1 and CDR2 sequences are SGHDT and YYEEEE. V gave up 2 bases and J gave up 1 base, with 9 bases separating them. CDR3 length equals 14 residues.